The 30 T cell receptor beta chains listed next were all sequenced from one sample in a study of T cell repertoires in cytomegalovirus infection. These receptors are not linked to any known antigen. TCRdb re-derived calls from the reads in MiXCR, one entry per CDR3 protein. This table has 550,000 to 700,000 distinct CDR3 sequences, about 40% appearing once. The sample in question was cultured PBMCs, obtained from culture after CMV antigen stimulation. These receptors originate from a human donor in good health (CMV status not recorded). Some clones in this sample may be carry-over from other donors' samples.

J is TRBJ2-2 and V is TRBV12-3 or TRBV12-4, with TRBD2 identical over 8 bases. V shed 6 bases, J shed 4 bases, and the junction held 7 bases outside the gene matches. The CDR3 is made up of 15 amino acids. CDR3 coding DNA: TGTGCCAGCAGCCCGGGGGGGATGCGCACCGGGGAGCTGTTTTTT. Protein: CASSPGGMRTGELFF.

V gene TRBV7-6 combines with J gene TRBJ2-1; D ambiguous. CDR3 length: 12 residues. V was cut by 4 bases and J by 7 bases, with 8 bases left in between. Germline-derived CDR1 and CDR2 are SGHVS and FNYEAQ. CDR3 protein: CASSSRGNEQFF. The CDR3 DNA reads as TGTGCCAGCAGCTCAAGAGGAAATGAGCAGTTCTTC.

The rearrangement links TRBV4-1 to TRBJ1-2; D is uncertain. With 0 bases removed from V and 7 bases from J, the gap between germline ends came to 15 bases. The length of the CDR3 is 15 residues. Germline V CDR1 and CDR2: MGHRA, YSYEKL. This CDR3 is CASSQDWTGGAGYTF. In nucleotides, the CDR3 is TGCGCCAGCAGCCAAGATTGGACGGGAGGCGCTGGCTACACCTTC.

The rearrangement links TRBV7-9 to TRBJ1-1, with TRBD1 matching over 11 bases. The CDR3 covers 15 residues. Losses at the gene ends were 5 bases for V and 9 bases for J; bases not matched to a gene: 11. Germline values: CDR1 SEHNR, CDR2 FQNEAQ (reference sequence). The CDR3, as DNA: TGTGCCAGCAGCCCTTCAATTGGACAGGGGGCAAAAGCTTTCTTT. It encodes CASSPSIGQGAKAFF.

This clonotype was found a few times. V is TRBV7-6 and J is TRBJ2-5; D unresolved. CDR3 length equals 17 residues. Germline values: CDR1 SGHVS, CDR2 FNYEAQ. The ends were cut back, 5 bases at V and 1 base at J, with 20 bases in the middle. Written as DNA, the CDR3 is TGTGCCAGCAGCCCCCCGGCGATGGGTGGTATCCAAGAGACCCAGTACTTC. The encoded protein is CASSPPAMGGIQETQYF.

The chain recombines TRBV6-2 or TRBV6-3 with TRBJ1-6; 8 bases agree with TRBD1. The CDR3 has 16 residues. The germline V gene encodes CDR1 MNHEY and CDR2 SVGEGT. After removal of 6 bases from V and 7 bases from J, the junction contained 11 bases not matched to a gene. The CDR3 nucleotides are TGTGCCAGCAGGATATATGGACAGGGAAGAAATTCACCCCTCCACTTT. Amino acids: CASRIYGQGRNSPLHF.

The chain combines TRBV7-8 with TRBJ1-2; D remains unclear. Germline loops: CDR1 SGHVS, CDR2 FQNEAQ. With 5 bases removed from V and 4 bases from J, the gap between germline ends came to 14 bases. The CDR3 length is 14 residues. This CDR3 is CASSPSGPAYGYTF. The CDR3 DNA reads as TGTGCCAGCAGCCCCTCCGGACCCGCCTATGGCTACACCTTC.

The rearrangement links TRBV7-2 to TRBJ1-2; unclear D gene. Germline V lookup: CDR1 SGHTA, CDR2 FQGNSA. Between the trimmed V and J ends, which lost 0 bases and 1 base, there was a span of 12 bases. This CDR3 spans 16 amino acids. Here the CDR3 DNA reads TGTGCCAGCAGCTTAGCTTCGGACCGATATAACTATGGCTACACCTTC. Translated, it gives CASSLASDRYNYGYTF.

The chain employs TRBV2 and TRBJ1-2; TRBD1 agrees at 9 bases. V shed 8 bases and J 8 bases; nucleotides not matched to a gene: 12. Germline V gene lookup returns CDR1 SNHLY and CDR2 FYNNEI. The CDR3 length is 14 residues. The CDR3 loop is CASGRQRTGDGYTF. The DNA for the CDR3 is TGTGCCAGCGGACGACAGCGGACAGGGGACGGCTACACCTTC. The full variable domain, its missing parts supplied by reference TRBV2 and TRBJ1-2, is EPEVTQTPSHQVTQMGQEVILRCVPISNHLYFYWYRQILGQKVEFLVSFYNNEISEKSEIFDDQFSVERPDGSNFTLKIRSTKLEDSAMYFCASGRQRTGDGYTFGSGTRLTVV.

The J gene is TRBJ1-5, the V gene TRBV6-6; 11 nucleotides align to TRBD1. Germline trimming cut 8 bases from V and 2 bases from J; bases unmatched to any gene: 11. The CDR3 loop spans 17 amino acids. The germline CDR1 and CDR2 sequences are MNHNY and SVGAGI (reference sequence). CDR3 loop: CASRVPGQGVGNQPQHF. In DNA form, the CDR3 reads TGTGCCAGCCGCGTCCCGGGACAGGGGGTGGGCAATCAGCCCCAGCATTTT.

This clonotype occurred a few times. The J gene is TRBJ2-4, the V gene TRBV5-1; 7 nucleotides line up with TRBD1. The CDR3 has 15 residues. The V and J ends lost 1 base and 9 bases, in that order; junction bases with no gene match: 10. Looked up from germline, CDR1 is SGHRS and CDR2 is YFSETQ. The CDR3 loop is CASSLTTGDDGIQYF. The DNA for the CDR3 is TGCGCCAGCAGCTTGACTACAGGGGATGATGGCATTCAGTACTTC.

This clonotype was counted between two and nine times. The CDR3 reads CASSSRAGSSYNEQFF. As DNA, the CDR3 is TGTGCCAGCAGCTCTAGAGCGGGGAGCTCCTACAATGAGCAGTTCTTC. The chain carries TRBV7-6 and TRBJ2-1, with 7 bases lining up with TRBD2. With V trimmed by 4 bases and J by 0 bases, 6 bases remained unmatched. This CDR3 has 16 amino acids. CDR1 and CDR2 (germline): SGHVS, FNYEAQ.

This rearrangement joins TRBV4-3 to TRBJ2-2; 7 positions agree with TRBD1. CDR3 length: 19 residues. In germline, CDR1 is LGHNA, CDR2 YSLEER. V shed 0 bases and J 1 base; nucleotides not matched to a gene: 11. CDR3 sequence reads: CASSQDEGAPVRNTGELFF. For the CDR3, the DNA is TGCGCCAGCAGCCAAGATGAGGGGGCCCCCGTCCGGAACACCGGGGAGCTGTTTTTT.

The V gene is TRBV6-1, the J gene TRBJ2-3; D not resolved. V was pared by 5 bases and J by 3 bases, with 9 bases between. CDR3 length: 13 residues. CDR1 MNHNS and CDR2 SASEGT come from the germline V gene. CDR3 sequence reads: CASSYLRTDTQYF. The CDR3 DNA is TGTGCCAGCAGTTACCTGCGGACAGATACGCAGTATTTT.

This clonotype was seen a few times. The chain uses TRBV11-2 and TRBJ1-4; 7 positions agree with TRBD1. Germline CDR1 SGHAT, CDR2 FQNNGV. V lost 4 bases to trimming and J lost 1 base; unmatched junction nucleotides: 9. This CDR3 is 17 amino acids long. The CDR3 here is CASSYGRGVGTNEKLFF. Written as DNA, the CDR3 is TGTGCCAGCAGCTACGGCAGGGGGGTTGGAACTAATGAAAAACTGTTTTTT.

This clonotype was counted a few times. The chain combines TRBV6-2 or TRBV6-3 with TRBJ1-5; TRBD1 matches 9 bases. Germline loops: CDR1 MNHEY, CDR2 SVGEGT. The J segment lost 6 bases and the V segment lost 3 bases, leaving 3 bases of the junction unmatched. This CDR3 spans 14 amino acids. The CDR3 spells CASSYGQGSQPQHF. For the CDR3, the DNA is TGTGCCAGCAGTTATGGACAGGGGAGTCAGCCCCAGCATTTT.

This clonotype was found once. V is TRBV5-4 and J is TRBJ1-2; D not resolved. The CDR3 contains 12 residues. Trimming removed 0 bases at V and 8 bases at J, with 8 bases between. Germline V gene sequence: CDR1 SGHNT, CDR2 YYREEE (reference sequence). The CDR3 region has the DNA TGTGCCAGCAGCTTGGGGCCCGCGGGCTACACCTTC. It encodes CASSLGPAGYTF.

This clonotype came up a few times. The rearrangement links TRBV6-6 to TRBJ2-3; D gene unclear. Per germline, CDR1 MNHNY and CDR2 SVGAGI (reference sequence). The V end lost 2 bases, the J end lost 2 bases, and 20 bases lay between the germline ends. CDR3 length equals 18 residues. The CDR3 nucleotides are TGTGCCAGCAGTTACCCCCTTCGCGAGCCCATCAACACAGATACGCAGTATTTT. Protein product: CASSYPLREPINTDTQYF.

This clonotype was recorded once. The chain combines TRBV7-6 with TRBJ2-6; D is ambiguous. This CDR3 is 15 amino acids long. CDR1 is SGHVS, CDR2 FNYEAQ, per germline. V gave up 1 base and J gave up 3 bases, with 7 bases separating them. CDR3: CASSLDPGGANVLTF. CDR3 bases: TGTGCCAGCAGCTTAGATCCGGGTGGGGCCAACGTCCTGACTTTC.

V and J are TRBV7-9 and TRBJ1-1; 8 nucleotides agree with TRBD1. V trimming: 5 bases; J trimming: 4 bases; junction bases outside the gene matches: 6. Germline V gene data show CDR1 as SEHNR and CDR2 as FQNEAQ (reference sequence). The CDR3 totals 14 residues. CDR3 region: CASSQRQGSTEAFF. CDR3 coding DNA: TGTGCCAGCAGCCAAAGACAGGGGAGCACTGAAGCTTTCTTT.

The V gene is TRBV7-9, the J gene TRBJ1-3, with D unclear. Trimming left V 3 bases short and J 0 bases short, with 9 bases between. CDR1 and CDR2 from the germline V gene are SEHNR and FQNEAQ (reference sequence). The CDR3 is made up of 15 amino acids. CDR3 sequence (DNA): TGTGCCAGCAGCTTCACAATCCGCTCTGGAAACACCATATATTTT. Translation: CASSFTIRSGNTIYF. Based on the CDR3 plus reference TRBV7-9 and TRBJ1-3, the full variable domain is DTGVSQNPRHKITKRGQNVTFRCDPISEHNRLYWYRQTLGQGPEFLTYFQNEAQLEKSRLLSDRFSAERPKGSFSTLEIQRTEQGDSAMYLCASSFTIRSGNTIYFGEGSWLTVV.

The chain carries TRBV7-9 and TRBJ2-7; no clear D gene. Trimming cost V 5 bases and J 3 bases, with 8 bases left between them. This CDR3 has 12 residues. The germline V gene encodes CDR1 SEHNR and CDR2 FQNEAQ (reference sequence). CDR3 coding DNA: TGTGCCAGCAGCCCTCCTCACTACGAGCAGTACTTC. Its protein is CASSPPHYEQYF. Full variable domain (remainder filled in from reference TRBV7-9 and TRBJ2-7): DTGVSQNPRHKITKRGQNVTFRCDPISEHNRLYWYRQTLGQGPEFLTYFQNEAQLEKSRLLSDRFSAERPKGSFSTLEIQRTEQGDSAMYLCASSPPHYEQYFGPGTRLTVT.

The DNA for the CDR3 is TGTGCCAGCAGCTTGGTTCCCAGCTCCTATAATTCACCCCTCCACTTT. Translating it yields CASSLVPSSYNSPLHF. V is TRBV5-5 and J is TRBJ1-6; D remains ambiguous. CDR1 and CDR2 (germline): SGHKS, YYEKEE (reference sequence). Trimming stripped 0 bases from V and 0 bases from J, with 7 bases between. The length of the CDR3 is 16 residues.

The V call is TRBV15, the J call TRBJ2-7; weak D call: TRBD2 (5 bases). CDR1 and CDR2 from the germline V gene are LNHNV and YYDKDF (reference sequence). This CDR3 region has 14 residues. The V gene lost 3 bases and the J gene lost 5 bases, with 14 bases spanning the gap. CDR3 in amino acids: CATSSMRSGDEQYF. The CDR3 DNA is TGTGCCACCAGCAGTATGCGCTCCGGGGACGAGCAGTACTTC. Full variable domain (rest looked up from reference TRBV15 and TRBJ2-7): DAMVIQNPRYQVTQFGKPVTLSCSQTLNHNVMYWYQQKSSQAPKLLFHYYDKDFNNEADTPDNFQSRRPNTSFCFLDIRSPGLGDTAMYLCATSSMRSGDEQYFGPGTRLTVT.

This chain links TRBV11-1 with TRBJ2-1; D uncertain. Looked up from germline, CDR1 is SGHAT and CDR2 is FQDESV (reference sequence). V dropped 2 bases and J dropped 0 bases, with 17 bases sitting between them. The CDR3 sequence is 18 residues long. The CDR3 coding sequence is TGTGCCAGCAGCTTACGTAGAATCGAAGGCTTCTCCTACAATGAGCAGTTCTTC. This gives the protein CASSLRRIEGFSYNEQFF.

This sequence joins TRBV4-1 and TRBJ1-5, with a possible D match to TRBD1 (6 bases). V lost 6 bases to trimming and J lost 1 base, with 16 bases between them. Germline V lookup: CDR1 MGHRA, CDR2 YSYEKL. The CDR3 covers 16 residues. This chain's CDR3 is CASSIEWGASNQPQHF. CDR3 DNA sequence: TGCGCCAGCAGTATCGAGTGGGGGGCGAGCAATCAGCCCCAGCATTTT.

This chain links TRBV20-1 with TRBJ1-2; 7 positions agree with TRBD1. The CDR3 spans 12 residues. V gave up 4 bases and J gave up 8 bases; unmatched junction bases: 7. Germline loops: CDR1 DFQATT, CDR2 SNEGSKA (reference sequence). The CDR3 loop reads CSATPGQWGYTF. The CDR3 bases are TGCAGTGCTACTCCGGGACAGTGGGGCTACACCTTC.

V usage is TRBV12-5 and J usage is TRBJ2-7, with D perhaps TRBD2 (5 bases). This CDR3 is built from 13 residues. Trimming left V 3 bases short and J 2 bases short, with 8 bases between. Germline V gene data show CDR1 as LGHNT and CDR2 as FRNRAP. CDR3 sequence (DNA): TGTGCTAGTGGTTTTCTCGGGACCTACGAGCAGTACTTC. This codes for CASGFLGTYEQYF.

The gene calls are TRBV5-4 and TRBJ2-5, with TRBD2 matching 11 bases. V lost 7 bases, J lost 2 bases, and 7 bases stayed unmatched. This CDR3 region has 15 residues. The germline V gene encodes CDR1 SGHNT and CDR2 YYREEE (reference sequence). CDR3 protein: CASLSGTSGQETQYF. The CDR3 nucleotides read TGTGCCAGCCTCTCAGGGACTAGCGGACAAGAGACCCAGTACTTC.

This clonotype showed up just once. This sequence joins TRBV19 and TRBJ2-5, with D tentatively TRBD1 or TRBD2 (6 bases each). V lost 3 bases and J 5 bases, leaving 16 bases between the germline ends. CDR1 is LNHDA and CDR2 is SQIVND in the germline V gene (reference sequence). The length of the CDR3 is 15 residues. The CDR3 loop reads CASSMTSGAGETQYF. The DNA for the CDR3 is TGTGCCAGTAGTATGACATCGGGGGCAGGCGAGACCCAGTACTTC.